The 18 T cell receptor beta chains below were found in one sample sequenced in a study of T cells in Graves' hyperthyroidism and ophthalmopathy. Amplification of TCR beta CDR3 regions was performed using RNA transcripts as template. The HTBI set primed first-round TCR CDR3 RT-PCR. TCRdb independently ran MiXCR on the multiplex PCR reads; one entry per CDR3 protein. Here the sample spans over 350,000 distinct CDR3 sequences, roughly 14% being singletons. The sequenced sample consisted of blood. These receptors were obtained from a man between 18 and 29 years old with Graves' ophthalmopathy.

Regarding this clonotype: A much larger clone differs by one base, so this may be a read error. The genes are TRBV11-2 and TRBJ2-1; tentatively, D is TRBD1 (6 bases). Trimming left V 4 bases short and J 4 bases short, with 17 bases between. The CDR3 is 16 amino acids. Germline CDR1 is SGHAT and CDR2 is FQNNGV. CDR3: CASSSWTEANYNEQFF. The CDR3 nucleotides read TGTGCCAGCAGCTCATGGACAGAGGCCAATTACAATGAGCAGTTCTTC.

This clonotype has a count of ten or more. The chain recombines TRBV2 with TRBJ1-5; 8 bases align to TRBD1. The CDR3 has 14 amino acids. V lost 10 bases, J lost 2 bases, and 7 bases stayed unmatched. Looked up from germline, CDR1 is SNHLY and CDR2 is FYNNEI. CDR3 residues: CANADRVGNQPQHF. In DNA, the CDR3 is TGTGCCAACGCGGACAGGGTGGGCAATCAGCCCCAGCATTTT.

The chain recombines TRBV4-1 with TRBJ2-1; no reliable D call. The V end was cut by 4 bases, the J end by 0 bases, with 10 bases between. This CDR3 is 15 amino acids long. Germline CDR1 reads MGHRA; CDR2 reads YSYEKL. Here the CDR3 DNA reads TGCGCCAGCAGCCCGCCGGCAAGCTCCTACAATGAGCAGTTCTTC. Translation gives CASSPPASSYNEQFF.

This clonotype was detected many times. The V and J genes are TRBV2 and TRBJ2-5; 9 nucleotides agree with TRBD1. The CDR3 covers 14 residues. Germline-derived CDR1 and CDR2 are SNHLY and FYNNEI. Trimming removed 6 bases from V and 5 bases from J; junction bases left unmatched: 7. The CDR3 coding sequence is TGTGCCAGCAGCGAACAGGGGGCAGGGGAGACCCAGTACTTC. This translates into CASSEQGAGETQYF.

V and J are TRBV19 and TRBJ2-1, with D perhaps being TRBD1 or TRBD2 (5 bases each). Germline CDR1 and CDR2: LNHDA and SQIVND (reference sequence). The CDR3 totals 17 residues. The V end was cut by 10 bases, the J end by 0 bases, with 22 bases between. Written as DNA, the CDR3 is TGTGCCACCGAGAGGGGCGACGGCGGCAGCTCCTACAATGAGCAGTTCTTC. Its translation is CATERGDGGSSYNEQFF.

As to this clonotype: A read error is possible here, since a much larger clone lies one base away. The CDR3 sequence: CASSWTGSGNTIYF. CDR3 coding DNA: TGTGCCAGCAGTTGGACAGGGTCCGGAAACACCATATATTTT. The chain has TRBV28 and TRBJ1-3; 8 bases are shared with TRBD1. V shed 4 bases, J shed 4 bases, and the junction held 3 bases outside the gene matches. CDR3 size: 14 residues. Germline CDR1 and CDR2: MDHEN and SYDVKM.

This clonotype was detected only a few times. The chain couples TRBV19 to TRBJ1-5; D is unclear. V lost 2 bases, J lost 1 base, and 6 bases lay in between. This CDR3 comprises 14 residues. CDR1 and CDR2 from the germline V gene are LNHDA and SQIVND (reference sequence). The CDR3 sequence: CASSITWSNQPQHF. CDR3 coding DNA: TGTGCCAGTAGTATAACATGGAGCAATCAGCCCCAGCATTTT.

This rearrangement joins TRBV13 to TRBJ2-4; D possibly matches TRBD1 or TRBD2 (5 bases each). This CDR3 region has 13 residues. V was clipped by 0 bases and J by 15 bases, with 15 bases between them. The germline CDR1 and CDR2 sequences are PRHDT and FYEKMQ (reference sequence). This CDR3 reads CASSLGGDVRRYF. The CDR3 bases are TGTGCCAGCAGCTTAGGGGGGGATGTTCGACGGTACTTC.

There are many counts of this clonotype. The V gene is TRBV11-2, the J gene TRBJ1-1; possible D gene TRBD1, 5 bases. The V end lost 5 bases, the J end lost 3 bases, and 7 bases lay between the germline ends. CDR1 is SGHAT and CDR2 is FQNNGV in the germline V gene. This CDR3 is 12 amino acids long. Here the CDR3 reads CASSRGDTEAFF. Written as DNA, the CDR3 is TGTGCCAGCAGCCGAGGGGACACTGAAGCTTTCTTT.

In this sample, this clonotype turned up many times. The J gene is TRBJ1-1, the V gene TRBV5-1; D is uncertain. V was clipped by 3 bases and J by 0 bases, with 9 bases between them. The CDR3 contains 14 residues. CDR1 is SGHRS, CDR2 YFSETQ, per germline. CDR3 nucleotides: TGCGCCAGCAGCTCCTGGGCCCTGAACACTGAAGCTTTCTTT. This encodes CASSSWALNTEAFF.

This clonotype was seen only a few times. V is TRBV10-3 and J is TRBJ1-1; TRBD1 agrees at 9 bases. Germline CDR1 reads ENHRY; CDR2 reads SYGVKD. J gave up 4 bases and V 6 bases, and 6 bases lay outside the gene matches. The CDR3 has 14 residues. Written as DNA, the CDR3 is TGTGCCATCAGCACAGGGGGCTACGGCACTGAAGCTTTCTTT. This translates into CAISTGGYGTEAFF.

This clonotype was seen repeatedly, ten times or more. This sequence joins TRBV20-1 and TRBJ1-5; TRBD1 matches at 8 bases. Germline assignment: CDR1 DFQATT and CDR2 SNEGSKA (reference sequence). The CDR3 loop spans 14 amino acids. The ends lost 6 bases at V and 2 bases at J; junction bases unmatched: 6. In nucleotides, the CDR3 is TGCAGTGCGGAGTCGGGACAGGGCAATCAGCCCCAGCATTTT. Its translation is CSAESGQGNQPQHF.

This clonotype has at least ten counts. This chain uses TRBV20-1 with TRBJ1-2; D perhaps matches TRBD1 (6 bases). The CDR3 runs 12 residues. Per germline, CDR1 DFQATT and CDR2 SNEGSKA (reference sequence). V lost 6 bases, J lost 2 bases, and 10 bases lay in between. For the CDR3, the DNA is TGCAGTGCCACAGGGACGAACTATGGCTACACCTTC. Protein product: CSATGTNYGYTF.

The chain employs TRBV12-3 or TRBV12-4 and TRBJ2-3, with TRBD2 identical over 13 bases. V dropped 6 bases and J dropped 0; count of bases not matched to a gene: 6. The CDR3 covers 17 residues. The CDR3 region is CASRAGTSGASTDTQYF. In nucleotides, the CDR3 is TGTGCCAGCAGAGCCGGGACTAGCGGGGCTAGCACAGATACGCAGTATTTT.

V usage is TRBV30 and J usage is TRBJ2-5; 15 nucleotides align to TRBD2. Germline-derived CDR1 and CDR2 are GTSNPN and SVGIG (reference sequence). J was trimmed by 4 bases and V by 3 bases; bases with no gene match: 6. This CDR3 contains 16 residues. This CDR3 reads CAWSPGLAGGRETQYF. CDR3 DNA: TGTGCCTGGAGCCCGGGACTAGCGGGAGGTCGAGAGACCCAGTACTTC. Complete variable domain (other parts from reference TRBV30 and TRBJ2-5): SQTIHQWPATLVQPVGSPLSLECTVEGTSNPNLYWYRQAAGRGLQLLFYSVGIGQISSEVPQNLSASRPQDRQFILSSKKLLLSDSGFYLCAWSPGLAGGRETQYFGPGTRLLVL.

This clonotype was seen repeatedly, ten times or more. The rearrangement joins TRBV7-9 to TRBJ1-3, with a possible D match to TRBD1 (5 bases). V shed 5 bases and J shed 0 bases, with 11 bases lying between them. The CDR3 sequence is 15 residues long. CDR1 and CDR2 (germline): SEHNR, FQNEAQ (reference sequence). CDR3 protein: CASSLGAPSGNTIYF. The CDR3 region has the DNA TGTGCCAGCAGCCTCGGGGCTCCCTCTGGAAACACCATATATTTT.

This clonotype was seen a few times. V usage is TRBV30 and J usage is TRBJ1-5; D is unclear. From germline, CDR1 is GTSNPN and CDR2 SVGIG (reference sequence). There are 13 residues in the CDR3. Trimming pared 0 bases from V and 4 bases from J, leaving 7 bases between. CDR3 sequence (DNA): TGTGCCTGGAGTGTACAAAATAATCAGCCCCAGCATTTT. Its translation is CAWSVQNNQPQHF.

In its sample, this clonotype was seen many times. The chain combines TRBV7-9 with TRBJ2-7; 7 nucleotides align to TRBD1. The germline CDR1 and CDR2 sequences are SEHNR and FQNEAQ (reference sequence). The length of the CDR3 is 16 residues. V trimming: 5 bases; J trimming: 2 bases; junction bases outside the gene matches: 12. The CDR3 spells CASSLLTGVGAYEQYF. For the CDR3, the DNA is TGTGCCAGCAGCCTTCTCACAGGGGTAGGAGCCTACGAGCAGTACTTC.